A single sample is the source of the 20 T cell receptor beta chains below, sequenced in a study of blood T cell repertoires in COVID-19. Sequenced by immunoSEQ multiplex PCR; TCRdb stores in-frame clones only, minus some. The sample includes tens of thousands of clones, 88% of them seen just once. Material: peripheral blood. Receptors originate from a human donor with active COVID-19. The donor label of this sample is uncertain.

The chain employs TRBV7-2 and TRBJ2-7; 7 positions match TRBD1. In germline, CDR1 is SGHTA, CDR2 FQGNSA. V gave up 6 bases and J gave up 6 bases; unmatched junction bases: 11. The CDR3 totals 14 residues. CDR3 residues: CASSFQITGAEQYF. Written as DNA, the CDR3 is TGTGCCAGCAGTTTCCAGATAACAGGGGCCGAGCAGTACTTC.

The V call is TRBV2, the J call TRBJ2-2; possibly TRBD2 for D (6 bases). Germline CDR1 and CDR2: SNHLY and FYNNEI. Trimming pared 4 bases from V and 5 bases from J, leaving 11 bases between. The CDR3 length is 14 residues. CDR3 nucleotides: TGTGCCAGCAGTGGCGGGGCTAAAACCGGGGAGCTGTTTTTT. It is translated as CASSGGAKTGELFF.

The J gene is TRBJ1-2, the V gene TRBV7-9; D call uncertain. Germline CDR1 and CDR2: SEHNR and FQNEAQ (reference sequence). The V end was cut by 4 bases, the J end by 0 bases, with 21 bases between. CDR3 length: 18 amino acids. CDR3 amino acids: CASSSLRTPSGANYGYTF. DNA of the CDR3: TGTGCCAGCAGCTCGCTCCGGACTCCCTCGGGCGCTAACTATGGCTACACCTTC.

There are a few counts of this clone. The chain recombines TRBV19 with TRBJ1-5, with 9 bases identical to TRBD1. The germline V gene encodes CDR1 LNHDA and CDR2 SQIVND (reference sequence). V shed 5 bases and J 2 bases; nucleotides not matched to a gene: 4. This CDR3 has 15 residues. The CDR3 here is CASSPRDRGNQPQHF. CDR3 DNA: TGTGCCAGTAGTCCCCGGGACAGGGGCAATCAGCCCCAGCATTTT.

For this clone: Relative to the germline gene, one junction end is altered; a read error may explain this. The V call is TRBV7-7, the J call TRBJ1-2; no clear D. This CDR3 region has 15 residues. Germline V gene sequence: CDR1 SSHAT, CDR2 FNYEAQ (reference sequence). The CDR3 region has the DNA TGTGCTAGCAGCCCACGTGAGGCGCAGAGCTATGGCTACACCTTC. Protein sequence: CASSPREAQSYGYTF.

CDR3 sequence: CASSSSGTAPYEQYF. In nucleotides, the CDR3 is TGCGCCAGCAGCAGCTCCGGGACAGCGCCCTACGAGCAGTACTTC. The chain combines TRBV4-1 with TRBJ2-7; 7 bases fit TRBD1. The trim removed 5 bases at V and 2 bases at J, leaving 9 bases unmatched. Germline loops: CDR1 MGHRA, CDR2 YSYEKL. The CDR3 is 15 amino acids.

The genes are TRBV3-1 (or the pseudogene TRBV3-2) and TRBJ1-3; no clear D. The CDR3 loop spans 14 amino acids. CDR1 and CDR2 from the germline V gene are LGHDT and YNNKEL (reference sequence). V was cut by 8 bases and J by 0 bases, with 11 bases left in between. This CDR3 is CASLNQVSGNTIYF. For the CDR3, the DNA is TGTGCCAGCCTCAATCAGGTCTCTGGAAACACCATATATTTT.

The chain joins TRBV4-2 to TRBJ2-5; 9 bases map to TRBD2. This CDR3 contains 15 residues. V lost 1 base to trimming and J lost 5 bases; unmatched junction nucleotides: 5. CDR1 is LGHNA and CDR2 is YNFKEQ in the germline V gene. The chain's CDR3 is CASSQASGAGETQYF. The CDR3, as DNA: TGTGCCAGCAGCCAAGCTAGCGGGGCGGGGGAGACCCAGTACTTC.

This rearrangement joins TRBV7-6 to TRBJ2-5, with 8 bases lining up with TRBD2. V was clipped by 5 bases and J by 4 bases; unmatched bases: 9. The germline gives CDR1 SGHVS, CDR2 FNYEAQ. CDR3 length equals 15 residues. CDR3 sequence reads: CASSHLPSGGETQYF. The CDR3 nucleotides read TGTGCCAGCAGCCACCTCCCCAGCGGGGGAGAGACCCAGTACTTC. The full variable domain, completed using reference TRBV7-6 and TRBJ2-5, is GAGVSQSPRYKVTKRGQDVALRCDPISGHVSLYWYRQALGQGPEFLTYFNYEAQQDKSGLPNDRFSAERPEGSISTLTIQRTEQRDSAMYRCASSHLPSGGETQYFGPGTRLLVL.

CDR3 coding DNA: TGTGCCAGCAGCAGAGGACTAGCGGGGAGGAATGAGCAGTTCTTC. Translating gives CASSRGLAGRNEQFF. The chain uses TRBV7-9 and TRBJ2-1; 12 bases match TRBD2. V trimming: 5 bases; J trimming: 7 bases; junction bases outside the gene matches: 6. The germline gives CDR1 SEHNR, CDR2 FQNEAQ (reference sequence). The CDR3 is made up of 15 amino acids. The full variable domain, in which reference TRBV7-9 and TRBJ2-1 provide the parts outside the CDR3, is DTGVSQNPRHKITKRGQNVTFRCDPISEHNRLYWYRQTLGQGPEFLTYFQNEAQLEKSRLLSDRFSAERPKGSFSTLEIQRTEQGDSAMYLCASSRGLAGRNEQFFGPGTRLTVL.

The CDR3 nucleotides are TGTGCCAGTAGTACCGGGGGCTACAATGAGCAGTTCTTC. This codes for CASSTGGYNEQFF. The J gene is TRBJ2-1, the V gene TRBV19; maybe TRBD2 (6 bases). The germline V gene encodes CDR1 LNHDA and CDR2 SQIVND (reference sequence). V dropped 4 bases and J dropped 3 bases, with 7 bases sitting between them. The CDR3 covers 13 residues.

The sample holds one count of this clone. The chain recombines TRBV9 with TRBJ1-1; TRBD1 might be the D (6 bases). CDR3 length: 16 amino acids. Germline V gene sequence: CDR1 SGDLS, CDR2 YYNGEE. V lost 2 bases to trimming and J lost 1 base, with 15 bases between them. Here the CDR3 DNA reads TGTGCCAGCAGCGTGTCAGGGGTTGATTGGAACACTGAAGCTTTCTTT. It is translated as CASSVSGVDWNTEAFF.

The chain uses TRBV3-1 (or the pseudogene TRBV3-2) and TRBJ2-7, with 14 bases matching TRBD2. The CDR3 runs to 15 residues. Germline trimming cut 6 bases from V and 4 bases from J; bases unmatched to any gene: 5. Germline assignment: CDR1 LGHDT and CDR2 YNNKEL (reference sequence). The CDR3 is CASSRGTSGGYEQYF. DNA of the CDR3: TGTGCCAGCAGTAGGGGGACTAGCGGGGGTTACGAGCAGTACTTC.

The chain couples TRBV12-3 or TRBV12-4 to TRBJ2-2; 9 nucleotides align to TRBD2. CDR3 length: 13 amino acids. The V gene end was trimmed by 7 bases and the J gene end by 6 bases; junction bases not matched to a gene: 3. The CDR3 region has the DNA TGTGCCAGCAACCTAGCGGGGCCCGGGGAGCTGTTTTTT. Encoded protein: CASNLAGPGELFF.

The chain carries TRBV9 and TRBJ1-2, with D hard to call. V was pared by 7 bases and J by 4 bases, with 17 bases between. The CDR3 extends over 14 amino acids. Germline values: CDR1 SGDLS, CDR2 YYNGEE. This CDR3 reads CASSNDGVLYGYTF. The DNA for the CDR3 is TGTGCCAGCTCTAATGACGGGGTTCTCTATGGCTACACCTTC.

The chain links TRBV6-6 to TRBJ1-6, with 7 bases identical to TRBD1. After removal of 2 bases from V and 5 bases from J, the junction contained 6 bases not matched to a gene. CDR1 is MNHNY, CDR2 SVGAGI, per germline (reference sequence). CDR3 length: 16 residues. CDR3 DNA sequence: TGTGCCAGCAGTTACATGACAGGGCTTAATAATTCACCCCTCCACTTT. Protein product: CASSYMTGLNNSPLHF.

The V and J genes are TRBV2 and TRBJ2-7; no reliable D call. The CDR3 runs to 12 residues. Germline lookup yields CDR1 SNHLY and CDR2 FYNNEI. With 6 bases removed from V and 3 bases from J, the gap between germline ends came to 9 bases. CDR3 sequence reads: CASRRANYEQYF. The CDR3 nucleotides read TGTGCCAGCAGACGCGCTAACTACGAGCAGTACTTC.

This chain links TRBV2 with TRBJ1-2; 7 positions agree with TRBD1. With V trimmed by 6 bases and J by 5 bases, 12 bases remained unmatched. The CDR3 contains 15 residues. Germline CDR1 and CDR2: SNHLY and FYNNEI. The CDR3 coding sequence is TGTGCCAGCAGCCTCCAACAGGGGCGAGGGTATGGCTACACCTTC. Protein sequence: CASSLQQGRGYGYTF.

The V and J genes are TRBV7-8 and TRBJ1-1, with 7 positions matching TRBD1. With 1 base clipped from V and 0 bases from J, the junction kept 5 bases outside the gene matches. Germline lookup yields CDR1 SGHVS and CDR2 FQNEAQ. The CDR3 loop spans 16 amino acids. CDR3 in amino acids: CASSLGVGTVNTEAFF. CDR3 bases: TGTGCCAGCAGCTTAGGGGTCGGGACAGTGAACACTGAAGCTTTCTTT. The variable domain in full, completed from reference TRBV7-8 and TRBJ1-1, reads GAGVSQSPRYKVAKRGQDVALRCDPISGHVSLFWYQQALGQGPEFLTYFQNEAQLDKSGLPSDRFFAERPEGSVSTLKIQRTQQEDSAVYLCASSLGVGTVNTEAFFGQGTRLTVV.

The rearrangement links TRBV7-2 to TRBJ2-5, with D possibly matching TRBD1 (5 bases). The CDR3 runs to 14 residues. Germline V gene sequence: CDR1 SGHTA, CDR2 FQGNSA. The V gene lost 1 base and the J gene lost 5 bases, with 11 bases spanning the gap. DNA of the CDR3: TGTGCCAGCAGCTTAGGGGGCCCAGGGGAGACCCAGTACTTC. It translates to CASSLGGPGETQYF.